Listed below are T cell receptor beta chains from one sample, sequenced in a study of PD-1 blockade in classical Hodgkin lymphoma. The protocol was immunoSEQ multiplex PCR, while the TCRdb copy is restricted to in-frame clones and leaves out a portion. This table has more than 7,500 clones, around 87% appearing once. The sample in question was peripheral blood mononuclear cells (PBMCs), obtained before the fourth cycle of nivolumab. All receptors derive from a human donor with classical Hodgkin lymphoma. Each CDR3 is given without its conserved first and last residue. The order of the fields is V gene, J gene, CDR3 protein.

TRBV27	TRBJ2-1	ASTETSGGAFLDEQF
TRBV10-3	TRBJ1-3	AMRPGGSGNTIY
TRBV5-4	TRBJ2-5	ASSLAGAGETQY
TRBV19	TRBJ1-1	ASNQRYMNTEAF
TRBV5-6	TRBJ2-5	ASSLGGPYPAQY
TRBV4-1	TRBJ2-7	ASSHPGEDEQY
TRBV18	TRBJ2-3	ASSWTSGSTDTQY
TRBV16	TRBJ1-5	ASSQTFSQPQH
TRBV6-1	TRBJ2-7	ASSVPDRVGEQY
TRBV19	TRBJ2-5	ASSRWSVQETQY
TRBV2	TRBJ1-2	ASVDINYGYT
TRBV19	TRBJ2-1	ASSPTRGTGGLDEQF
TRBV18	TRBJ2-2	ASSPGTVDTGELF
TRBV9	TRBJ2-7	ASSAGTGTYEQY
TRBV27	TRBJ2-1	ASSLPTGGSYNEQF
TRBV9	TRBJ2-7	ASSVGGTGLSYEQY
TRBV25-1	TRBJ2-7	ASRGGFYEQY
TRBV28	TRBJ2-1	ASLTGTSYNEQF
TRBV18	TRBJ1-5	ASSPGQGAWQPQH
TRBV5-6	TRBJ1-6	ATQGPSNSPLH
TRBV2	TRBJ2-7	ASSEIPFSGTGTFYEQY
TRBV5-1	TRBJ2-3	ASSLVGEAQDTQY
TRBV28	TRBJ1-2	ASSLSGANYGYT
TRBV5-1	TRBJ1-6	ASSLEGATYNSPLH
TRBV12-5	TRBJ2-2	ASGMRLVAGELF
TRBV18	TRBJ2-7	ASSPFSGGLVYEQY
TRBV27	TRBJ2-7	ASSYSYRGVYEQY
TRBV2	TRBJ2-3	ASRTGLGTDTQY
TRBV29-1	TRBJ1-2	SADDIHGYT
TRBV4-3	TRBJ2-3	ASSQADIAGAQY
TRBV27	TRBJ2-4	ASTEQGSIAKNIQY
TRBV10-3	TRBJ2-2	AITAGLAGGGGTGELF
TRBV5-8	TRBJ1-2	ASSLRGYHGYT
TRBV7-2	TRBJ1-5	ASSQKATRGHVQPQH
TRBV5-4	TRBJ2-1	ASSLRLAAYNEQF
TRBV19	TRBJ1-2	ASSIKGTGANYGYT
TRBV29-1	TRBJ1-1	SVDDRDTEAF
TRBV19	TRBJ1-5	ASRVGGNQPQH
TRBV5-1	TRBJ1-1	ASSPGQGGTEAF
TRBV7-6	TRBJ2-7	ASSLAYDRLGLEQY
TRBV4-1	TRBJ2-7	ASSQESPGGGSYEQY
TRBV5-1	TRBJ2-3	ASSLLQVVTDTQY
TRBV28	TRBJ2-1	ASSWTSERDNEQF
TRBV5-1	TRBJ2-1	ASSSGQGSYNEQF
TRBV19	TRBJ1-2	ASSFSTGTLNYGYT
TRBV4-1	TRBJ1-1	ASSQGLEAF
TRBV7-2	TRBJ2-1	ASSLGLAGHNEQF
TRBV18	TRBJ1-2	ASSPGKGGGGYT
TRBV21-1	TRBJ1-2	ASIMGQQKTPNYGYT
TRBV9	TRBJ2-1	ASSVGRAGGLYNEQF
TRBV2	TRBJ1-1	ASSQLGVTEAF
TRBV18	TRBJ1-1	ASSLGENAEAF
TRBV5-1	TRBJ1-1	ASSPGQGIGAF
TRBV29-1	TRBJ1-2	SVEVYGGHGYT
TRBV7-3	TRBJ1-5	ASSLGQGAQPQH
TRBV18	TRBJ2-3	ASSPWRINTDTQY
TRBV5-4	TRBJ1-5	ASSIDRNQPQH
TRBV5-1	TRBJ2-3	ASSLESRGLADTQY
TRBV18	TRBJ1-1	ASSPPGLSVPNTEAF